These 24 T cell receptor beta chains were sequenced from one sample in a study of vaccination and CD4 T cells after COVID-19. Cultured CD4+ T-cell DNA underwent Oncomine TCR Beta short-read sequencing. TCRdb re-analysed the PCR reads in MiXCR, keeping a single row per CDR3 protein. The repertoire has 13,000 or so distinct CDR3 sequences, roughly 79% of them found once; the top ten carry roughly 31%. Treatment: roughly nine-day PBMC culture with coronavirus spike peptide pools or control peptides (ViraFEST assay). No antigens are known for them. The source material was CD4+ T cells from blood, cultured in vitro. The source of these receptors is a human donor who had recovered from COVID-19.

This chain uses TRBV6-5 with TRBJ2-3; TRBD2 might be the D (7 bases). The CDR3 totals 15 residues. V lost 2 bases to trimming and J lost 5 bases, with 14 bases between them. Germline CDR1 is MNHEY and CDR2 is SVGAGI. The CDR3 nucleotides read TGTGCCAGCAGTTACGGTGGGGGGGGACAAGATACGCAGTATTTT. Amino acids: CASSYGGGGQDTQYF.

CDR3 nucleotides: TGTGCCAGCAGTTTAGGTACGGGGCAGAACACTGAAGCTTTCTTT. Translating gives CASSLGTGQNTEAFF. The V call is TRBV12-3 or TRBV12-4, the J call TRBJ1-1, with D tentatively TRBD1 (5 bases). This CDR3 contains 15 residues. Between the trimmed V and J ends, which lost 1 base and 1 base, there was a span of 10 bases.

The chain employs TRBV6-1 and TRBJ1-1; 7 bases line up with TRBD1. CDR3 size: 17 residues. The J segment lost 0 bases and the V segment lost 7 bases, leaving 14 bases of the junction unmatched. The germline V gene has CDR1 MNHNS and CDR2 SASEGT. CDR3 sequence reads: CASTPTAGGAMNTEAFF. CDR3 nucleotides: TGTGCCAGCACCCCTACGGCAGGGGGAGCTATGAACACTGAAGCTTTCTTT.

The J gene is TRBJ1-5, the V gene TRBV20-1; D is unresolved. Germline assignment: CDR1 DFQATT and CDR2 SNEGSKA (reference sequence). CDR3 length equals 14 residues. The ends were cut back, 3 bases at V and 7 bases at J, with 16 bases in the middle. The CDR3 bases are TGCAGTGCTAGGACCCCGGGTCGAGAACAGCCCCAGCATTTT. Translating gives CSARTPGREQPQHF.

The chain joins TRBV6-2 or TRBV6-3 to TRBJ2-7; maybe TRBD1 (5 bases). V was cut by 7 bases and J by 3 bases, with 10 bases left in between. Germline assignment: CDR1 MNHEY and CDR2 SVGEGT. This CDR3 contains 12 residues. CDR3 sequence reads: CASTDRIYEQYF. Written as DNA, the CDR3 is TGTGCCAGCACCGACAGAATCTACGAGCAGTACTTC.

The chain is built from TRBV27 and TRBJ1-1; D ambiguous. Germline lookup yields CDR1 MNHEY and CDR2 SMNVEV (reference sequence). Trimming stripped 3 bases from V and 4 bases from J, with 15 bases between. The CDR3 covers 15 residues. The CDR3 protein is CASSLEFSPSTEAFF. The CDR3 DNA is TGTGCCAGCAGTTTGGAGTTTTCGCCGAGCACTGAAGCTTTCTTT.

The V gene is TRBV28, the J gene TRBJ2-1, with 13 bases aligning to TRBD2. The germline CDR1 and CDR2 sequences are MDHEN and SYDVKM. There are 16 residues in the CDR3. With V trimmed by 3 bases and J by 9 bases, 8 bases remained unmatched. CDR3 amino acids: CASSFPGLAGDVEQFF. Here the CDR3 DNA reads TGTGCCAGCAGTTTTCCCGGACTAGCGGGAGACGTTGAGCAGTTCTTC.

In this sample, this clonotype is medium-sized (0.01 to 0.1%). The chain has TRBV7-2 and TRBJ2-2, with a tentative D call TRBD2 (6 bases). This CDR3 contains 15 residues. The germline V gene encodes CDR1 SGHTA and CDR2 FQGNSA. Trimming shortened V by 5 bases and J by 6 bases, and 16 bases separated the two germline ends. The CDR3 sequence is CASSRQASVAGELFF. The CDR3 nucleotides are TGTGCCAGCAGCCGCCAGGCTAGCGTAGCCGGGGAGCTGTTTTTT. The entire variable domain, with the rest obtained from reference TRBV7-2 and TRBJ2-2, is as follows: GAGVSQSPSNKVTEKGKDVELRCDPISGHTALYWYRQSLGQGLEFLIYFQGNSAPDKSGLPSDRFSAERTGGSVSTLTIQRTQQEDSAVYLCASSRQASVAGELFFGEGSRLTVL.

The chain has TRBV27 and TRBJ1-1, with 7 bases identical to TRBD1. The CDR3 covers 15 residues. CDR1 and CDR2 from the germline V gene are MNHEY and SMNVEV (reference sequence). With 7 bases clipped from V and 2 bases from J, the junction kept 10 bases outside the gene matches. In DNA, the CDR3 is TGTGCCAGCAATGAGCAGGGGGGGGTTAACACTGAAGCTTTCTTT. This codes for CASNEQGGVNTEAFF.

The rearrangement links TRBV6-5 to TRBJ2-7; no clear D gene. The germline V gene has CDR1 MNHEY and CDR2 SVGAGI. The CDR3 extends over 14 amino acids. Trimming left V 2 bases short and J 0 bases short, with 8 bases between. CDR3 in amino acids: CASSYGILSYEQYF. In DNA, the CDR3 is TGTGCCAGCAGTTACGGGATACTCTCCTACGAGCAGTACTTC.

The chain recombines TRBV20-1 with TRBJ2-2; D is unclear. The CDR3 contains 15 residues. V was trimmed by 1 base and J by 0 bases, leaving 9 bases between them. Germline CDR1 reads DFQATT; CDR2 reads SNEGSKA (reference sequence). The CDR3 coding sequence is TGCAGTGCTAGAGGGCTGCATCCGAACACCGGGGAGCTGTTTTTT. Its translation: CSARGLHPNTGELFF.

This clonotype has only a few counts. The chain links TRBV29-1 to TRBJ2-7; D is perhaps TRBD1 or TRBD2 (5 bases each). Between the trimmed V and J ends, which lost 6 bases and 4 bases, there was a span of 31 bases. In germline, CDR1 is SQVTM, CDR2 ANQGSEA. The CDR3 runs 18 residues. The CDR3 here is CSVLTGTSTLRSLYEQYF. DNA for the CDR3: TGCAGCGTGCTTACCGGGACGAGCACCTTGCGGAGCTTGTACGAGCAGTACTTC.

This sequence joins TRBV7-2 and TRBJ1-2; 9 nucleotides line up with TRBD1. V shed 6 bases and J 6 bases; nucleotides not matched to a gene: 8. CDR3 length: 14 amino acids. Germline CDR1 reads SGHTA; CDR2 reads FQGNSA. As DNA, the CDR3 is TGTGCCAGCAGACCGAATTGGGACAGGGATGGCTACACCTTC. Protein product: CASRPNWDRDGYTF.

V usage is TRBV6-2 or TRBV6-3 and J usage is TRBJ2-5; D unclear. This CDR3 is built from 15 residues. V shed 2 bases and J shed 5 bases, with 15 bases lying between them. Germline CDR1 MNHEY, CDR2 SVGEGT. The CDR3 spells CASSYRARWGETQYF. The CDR3 DNA reads as TGTGCCAGCAGTTACCGGGCCAGGTGGGGTGAGACCCAGTACTTC.

The rearrangement joins TRBV19 to TRBJ2-4; D is undetermined. The CDR3 runs to 12 residues. Trimming removed 5 bases from V and 8 bases from J, with 10 bases in between. Germline V gives CDR1 LNHDA, CDR2 SQIVND (reference sequence). CDR3 nucleotide sequence: TGTGCCAGTAGTCCCCGACACGACATTCAGTACTTC. It yields the protein CASSPRHDIQYF. Variable domain in full (rest from reference TRBV19 and TRBJ2-4): DGGITQSPKYLFRKEGQNVTLSCEQNLNHDAMYWYRQDPGQGLRLIYYSQIVNDFQKGDIAEGYSVSREKKESFPLTVTSAQKNPTAFYLCASSPRHDIQYFGAGTRLSVL.

Here the CDR3 reads CASSPTGTGLNTEAFF. Here the CDR3 DNA reads TGTGCCAGCTCACCAACCGGGACAGGGTTGAACACTGAAGCTTTCTTT. The genes are TRBV18 and TRBJ1-1, with 9 bases aligning to TRBD1. J was trimmed by 0 bases and V by 2 bases; bases with no gene match: 4. From germline, CDR1 is KGHSH and CDR2 LQKENI. The CDR3 has 16 amino acids.

V usage is TRBV20-1 and J usage is TRBJ1-6; 8 bases line up with TRBD1. Germline trimming cut 6 bases from V and 5 bases from J; bases unmatched to any gene: 6. The germline V gene encodes CDR1 DFQATT and CDR2 SNEGSKA (reference sequence). CDR3 length equals 14 residues. The CDR3 bases are TGCAGTGCACCCTACAGGGGGGATAATTCACCCCTCCACTTT. Translation gives CSAPYRGDNSPLHF.

The J gene is TRBJ1-2, the V gene TRBV28, with a tentative D call TRBD1 (5 bases). Trimming pared 2 bases from V and 4 bases from J, leaving 17 bases between. Germline V lookup: CDR1 MDHEN, CDR2 SYDVKM. The CDR3 spans 16 residues. CDR3 DNA: TGTGCCAGCAGTTTAGGTACAGGCCGGGCTAGCTATGGCTACACCTTC. This sequence encodes CASSLGTGRASYGYTF.

The chain carries TRBV12-3 or TRBV12-4 and TRBJ1-2; 8 bases align to TRBD1. The CDR3 is made up of 14 amino acids. The J segment lost 3 bases and the V segment lost 5 bases, leaving 5 bases of the junction unmatched. The CDR3, as DNA: TGTGCCAGCAGTCCAAGGACAGGGTACTATGGCTACACCTTC. Encoded protein: CASSPRTGYYGYTF.

This clonotype has a handful of counts. This chain connects TRBV20-1 to TRBJ1-6, with unresolved D. This CDR3 is 11 amino acids long. CDR1 and CDR2 (germline): DFQATT, SNEGSKA (reference sequence). V dropped 0 bases and J dropped 14 bases, with 8 bases sitting between them. CDR3 residues: CSARDRLTLHF. The CDR3 DNA sequence: TGCAGTGCTAGAGATCGATTGACCCTCCACTTT.

The J gene is TRBJ1-1, the V gene TRBV6-5, with D unresolved. Germline assignment: CDR1 MNHEY and CDR2 SVGAGI. With 0 bases removed from V and 4 bases from J, the gap between germline ends came to 9 bases. The CDR3 totals 14 residues. The CDR3 sequence: CASSYSLWGTEAFF. CDR3 DNA sequence: TGTGCCAGCAGTTACTCGCTCTGGGGCACTGAAGCTTTCTTT.

This chain joins TRBV6-1 and TRBJ1-5; D is perhaps TRBD1 (5 bases). This CDR3 has 15 amino acids. In germline, CDR1 is MNHNS, CDR2 SASEGT. Trimming took off 6 bases at V and 0 bases at J, with 12 bases between the two ends. CDR3 sequence (DNA): TGTGCCAGCAGAGGGGAGATCTATAGCAATCAGCCCCAGCATTTT. Translating it yields CASRGEIYSNQPQHF.

The table lists this clonotype with a few counts. The rearrangement joins TRBV20-1 to TRBJ1-6; TRBD1 matches 11 bases. The length of the CDR3 is 15 residues. The J segment lost 9 bases and the V segment lost 6 bases, leaving 10 bases of the junction unmatched. Looked up from germline, CDR1 is DFQATT and CDR2 is SNEGSKA (reference sequence). The CDR3 DNA sequence: TGCAGTGCGATTAGGACCGGGACAGGGGGTTCACCCCTCCACTTT. Translated: CSAIRTGTGGSPLHF.

The gene calls are TRBV6-5 and TRBJ2-7; TRBD1 aligns across 12 bases. The trim removed 4 bases at V and 4 bases at J, leaving 5 bases unmatched. This CDR3 contains 15 residues. CDR1 is MNHEY, CDR2 SVGAGI, per germline. The CDR3 nucleotides read TGTGCCAGCAGTTGGGACAGGGGGCGAGGATACGAGCAGTACTTC. It yields the protein CASSWDRGRGYEQYF.